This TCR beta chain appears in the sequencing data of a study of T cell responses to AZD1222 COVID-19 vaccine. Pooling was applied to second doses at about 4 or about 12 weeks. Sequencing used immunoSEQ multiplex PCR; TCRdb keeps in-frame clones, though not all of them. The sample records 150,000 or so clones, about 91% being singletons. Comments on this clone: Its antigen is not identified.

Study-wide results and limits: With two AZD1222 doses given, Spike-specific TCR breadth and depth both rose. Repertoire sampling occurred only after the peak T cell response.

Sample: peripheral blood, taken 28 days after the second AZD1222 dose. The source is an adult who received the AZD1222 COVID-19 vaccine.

CDR3 amino acids: CASRFAQGDTEAFF. The CDR3 DNA reads as TGCGCCAGCAGATTCGCACAGGGGGATACTGAAGCTTTCTTT. This chain joins TRBV5-1 and TRBJ1-1; TRBD1 aligns across 8 bases. Germline trimming cut 5 bases from V and 5 bases from J; bases unmatched to any gene: 8. The CDR3 sequence is 14 residues long. The germline gives CDR1 SGHRS, CDR2 YFSETQ.